Following are 30 T cell receptor beta chains from one sample sequenced in a study of cytomegalovirus exposure and HLA in healthy donors. The PCR used 60 Vbeta and 13 Jbeta primers. Clones were read by immunoSEQ multiplex PCR, and TCRdb kept only the in-frame ones, dropping some. This table holds under 200,000 clones, roughly 83% found once. The specimen was PBMCs. These receptors all stem from a woman in her forties or fifties in good health and CMV-seronegative.

The genes are TRBV5-1 and TRBJ2-2; D may be TRBD2 (5 bases). Trimming removed 4 bases from V and 7 bases from J, with 11 bases in between. CDR3 length equals 13 residues. Germline CDR1 SGHRS, CDR2 YFSETQ. The CDR3 loop is CASSAPAGGELFF. The CDR3 region has the DNA TGCGCCAGCAGCGCCCCCGCGGGCGGGGAGCTGTTTTTT.

This clone has just one count. The rearrangement joins TRBV5-1 to TRBJ1-3; unclear D gene. The CDR3 sequence is 14 residues long. Germline assignment: CDR1 SGHRS and CDR2 YFSETQ. The germline V and J ends were trimmed by 6 bases and 0 bases, with 10 bases remaining between them. The CDR3 DNA is TGCGCCAGCAAGGCAGGACTCTCTGGAAACACCATATATTTT. This gives the protein CASKAGLSGNTIYF.

The rearrangement links TRBV14 to TRBJ1-1; 8 bases match TRBD1. J gave up 11 bases and V 1 base, and 9 bases lay outside the gene matches. Germline V lookup: CDR1 SGHDN, CDR2 FVKESK. The CDR3 runs 14 residues. The CDR3 spells CASSQASDRARAFF. CDR3 bases: TGTGCCAGCAGCCAAGCATCGGACAGGGCCAGGGCTTTCTTT.

The chain joins TRBV15 to TRBJ2-1; 14 bases fit TRBD2. The germline gives CDR1 LNHNV, CDR2 YYDKDF (reference sequence). V lost 3 bases, J lost 5 bases, and 3 bases stayed unmatched. The CDR3 length is 16 residues. In DNA, the CDR3 is TGTGCCACCAGCAGGCCGGGACTAGCGGGAGACAATGAGCAGTTCTTC. Translated: CATSRPGLAGDNEQFF.

This clone has a handful of counts. An end of the junction does not agree with germline; a read error may underlie this. The J gene is TRBJ2-5, the V gene TRBV5-4; perhaps TRBD2 as D (7 bases). The CDR3 is made up of 16 amino acids. Germline CDR1 is SGHNT and CDR2 is YYREEE (reference sequence). CDR3 coding DNA: TGCGCCAGCAGCCAAGATCGCCGGGGGGCCCGAGAGACCCAGTACTTC. Translating it yields CASSQDRRGARETQYF.

The chain links TRBV2 to TRBJ2-1, with 12 positions matching TRBD2. The trim removed 5 bases at V and 10 bases at J, leaving 3 bases unmatched. Per germline, CDR1 SNHLY and CDR2 FYNNEI. The CDR3 consists of 13 residues. CDR3 sequence: CASSTLAGGEQFF. Here the CDR3 DNA reads TGTGCCAGCAGTACTCTAGCGGGAGGGGAGCAGTTCTTC.

V gene TRBV28 combines with J gene TRBJ2-7, with D maybe TRBD2 (6 bases). V gave up 4 bases and J gave up 3 bases, with 13 bases separating them. Germline V gene data show CDR1 as MDHEN and CDR2 as SYDVKM. The CDR3 extends over 14 amino acids. CDR3 protein: CASSSRGLYYEQYF. Written as DNA, the CDR3 is TGTGCCAGCAGTTCCCGGGGACTGTACTACGAGCAGTACTTC. The full variable domain, completed using reference TRBV28 and TRBJ2-7, is DVKVTQSSRYLVKRTGEKVFLECVQDMDHENMFWYRQDPGLGLRLIYFSYDVKMKEKGDIPEGYSVSREKKERFSLILESASTNQTSMYLCASSSRGLYYEQYFGPGTRLTVT.

CDR3 coding DNA: TGTGCCAGCAGCTTAGCCGGGAGGAACACCGGGGAGCTGTTTTTT. Amino acids: CASSLAGRNTGELFF. This chain links TRBV13 with TRBJ2-2; the D gene is possibly TRBD2 (6 bases). With 1 base removed from V and 1 base from J, the gap between germline ends came to 7 bases. This CDR3 has 15 amino acids. Germline V lookup: CDR1 PRHDT, CDR2 FYEKMQ (reference sequence).

The chain joins TRBV2 to TRBJ1-5; perhaps TRBD1 as D (5 bases). Germline V gene data show CDR1 as SNHLY and CDR2 as FYNNEI. V was shortened by 6 bases and J by 2 bases, with 14 bases between the two germline ends. The CDR3 consists of 15 residues. The CDR3 nucleotides read TGTGCCAGCAGGTTCGGGGCGGGAGGCAATCAGCCCCAGCATTTT. Its translation is CASRFGAGGNQPQHF.

The chain has TRBV5-4 and TRBJ2-1; D call uncertain. This CDR3 is 11 amino acids long. Germline V gene data show CDR1 as SGHNT and CDR2 as YYREEE (reference sequence). Trimming removed 4 bases at V and 8 bases at J, with 7 bases between. CDR3 in DNA: TGTGCCAGCAGCCAGATATATGAGCAGTTCTTC. Translated: CASSQIYEQFF.

The V gene is TRBV5-1, the J gene TRBJ2-7, with 13 bases that match TRBD2. The CDR3 spans 18 residues. Germline CDR1 and CDR2: SGHRS and YFSETQ. Trimming at V came to 4 bases and at J to 0 bases, leaving 10 bases not matched to a gene. CDR3 protein: CASSPGLAGQLLSYEQYF. The CDR3 DNA is TGCGCCAGCAGCCCGGGACTAGCGGGACAGCTCCTCTCCTACGAGCAGTACTTC.

The J gene is TRBJ2-7, the V gene TRBV5-1; D might be TRBD1 (6 bases). Per the germline V gene, CDR1 is SGHRS and CDR2 is YFSETQ. The CDR3 has 17 residues. The V gene lost 0 bases and the J gene lost 6 bases, with 22 bases spanning the gap. CDR3 in amino acids: CASSLATSVAGVGEQYF. DNA for the CDR3: TGCGCCAGCAGCTTGGCCACGAGCGTGGCAGGGGTGGGCGAGCAGTACTTC.

CDR3 in DNA: TGCGCCAGCAGCTCGGGACAGGGGGCGCAGAGGTCCTACGAGCAGTACTTC. Encoded protein: CASSSGQGAQRSYEQYF. The rearrangement uses TRBV5-1 and TRBJ2-7; 12 nucleotides match TRBD1. Germline CDR1 reads SGHRS; CDR2 reads YFSETQ. The CDR3 spans 17 residues. V gave up 3 bases and J gave up 1 base; unmatched junction bases: 8.

This chain joins TRBV18 and TRBJ2-1; D is possibly TRBD2 (5 bases). The germline V and J ends were trimmed by 0 bases and 4 bases, with 16 bases remaining between them. CDR1 and CDR2 (germline): KGHSH, LQKENI. This CDR3 is 17 amino acids long. Here the CDR3 reads CASSPPLSGREYNEQFF. For the CDR3, the DNA is TGTGCCAGCTCACCACCCCTATCGGGAAGGGAGTACAATGAGCAGTTCTTC.

V gene TRBV5-4 combines with J gene TRBJ1-1, with D possibly matching TRBD1 (5 bases). Per the germline V gene, CDR1 is SGHNT and CDR2 is YYREEE (reference sequence). CDR3 length: 15 amino acids. Trimming stripped 4 bases from V and 1 base from J, with 14 bases between. The CDR3 DNA reads TGTGCCAGCAGCCCCAGTCGCGGACAGAACACTGAAGCTTTCTTT. As protein: CASSPSRGQNTEAFF.

Note on this clone: Compared with germline, one end of the junction differs, possibly owing to a read error. The chain couples TRBV7-9 to TRBJ2-7, with D perhaps TRBD1 (6 bases). The CDR3 is 15 amino acids. Germline V gene sequence: CDR1 SEHNR, CDR2 FQNEAQ (reference sequence). In nucleotides, the CDR3 is TGTTCCAGCAGCCCTAGTGGACAGATCTCCTACGAGCAGTACTTC. Translation: CSSSPSGQISYEQYF.

The chain has TRBV7-9 and TRBJ2-3; 9 positions match TRBD2. V gave up 0 bases and J gave up 2 bases; unmatched junction bases: 9. CDR3 size: 18 residues. Looked up from germline, CDR1 is SEHNR and CDR2 is FQNEAQ (reference sequence). This CDR3 is CASSLASGRPLSTDTQYF. CDR3 nucleotide sequence: TGTGCCAGCAGCTTAGCAAGCGGGAGGCCCCTTTCCACAGATACGCAGTATTTT. The whole variable domain, filled in from reference TRBV7-9 and TRBJ2-3, reads DTGVSQNPRHKITKRGQNVTFRCDPISEHNRLYWYRQTLGQGPEFLTYFQNEAQLEKSRLLSDRFSAERPKGSFSTLEIQRTEQGDSAMYLCASSLASGRPLSTDTQYFGPGTRLTVL.

The chain links TRBV7-8 to TRBJ2-2; 7 bases fit TRBD1. The CDR3 consists of 15 residues. Germline CDR1 SGHVS, CDR2 FQNEAQ. The V gene end was trimmed by 5 bases and the J gene end by 3 bases; junction bases not matched to a gene: 6. The CDR3 reads CASSPGQLYTGELFF. The CDR3 nucleotides read TGTGCCAGCAGCCCGGGACAGCTATACACCGGGGAGCTGTTTTTT.

This clone was seen a few times. The chain joins TRBV6-5 to TRBJ1-1; 8 positions agree with TRBD1. This CDR3 region has 16 residues. Trimming removed 0 bases from V and 5 bases from J; junction bases left unmatched: 8. In germline, CDR1 is MNHEY, CDR2 SVGAGI. The CDR3 spells CASSYSRRGRGTEAFF. As DNA, the CDR3 is TGTGCCAGCAGTTACTCCCGCAGGGGGCGGGGGACTGAAGCTTTCTTT.

The rearrangement uses TRBV9 and TRBJ1-2; D perhaps matches TRBD1 (5 bases). CDR3 length: 11 amino acids. Trimming pared 7 bases from V and 7 bases from J, leaving 11 bases between. CDR1 and CDR2 (germline): SGDLS, YYNGEE. CDR3 amino acids: CASGAGLGYTF. The CDR3, as DNA: TGTGCCAGCGGGGCAGGGCTTGGCTACACCTTC.

The DNA for the CDR3 is TGTGCCAGCAGCTTAGGTCTTCTAGCGGGAGGAACAGATACGCAGTATTTT. Its translation is CASSLGLLAGGTDTQYF. The chain employs TRBV7-2 and TRBJ2-3; 11 nucleotides align to TRBD2. Germline V lookup: CDR1 SGHTA, CDR2 FQGNSA. The CDR3 runs 17 residues. Trimming at V came to 1 base and at J to 3 bases, leaving 6 bases not matched to a gene. Based on the CDR3 plus reference TRBV7-2 and TRBJ2-3, the full variable domain is GAGVSQSPSNKVTEKGKDVELRCDPISGHTALYWYRQSLGQGLEFLIYFQGNSAPDKSGLPSDRFSAERTGGSVSTLTIQRTQQEDSAVYLCASSLGLLAGGTDTQYFGPGTRLTVL.

This clone was picked up one time. This chain connects TRBV27 to TRBJ1-3; D may be TRBD1 (5 bases). The CDR3 runs 16 residues. Deletions cut 6 bases from V and 0 bases from J, with 15 bases between. Per the germline V gene, CDR1 is MNHEY and CDR2 is SMNVEV (reference sequence). Here the CDR3 DNA reads TGTGCCAGCAGGGCGTGGGGCGTTAGCTCTGGAAACACCATATATTTT. It yields the protein CASRAWGVSSGNTIYF.

J is TRBJ2-7 and V is TRBV5-1; TRBD1 might be the D (5 bases). The CDR3 consists of 11 residues. Germline V gene data show CDR1 as SGHRS and CDR2 as YFSETQ. Trimming took off 5 bases at V and 3 bases at J, with 6 bases between the two ends. As DNA, the CDR3 is TGCGCCAGCAGGGACAACTACGAGCAGTACTTC. Its protein product is CASRDNYEQYF.

This clone was counted only a few times. V gene TRBV6-5 combines with J gene TRBJ2-1; a weak D match, TRBD2 (5 bases). Germline-derived CDR1 and CDR2 are MNHEY and SVGAGI. This CDR3 spans 12 amino acids. Trimming took 0 bases from V and 12 from J, leaving 9 bases between them. In DNA form, the CDR3 reads TGTGCCAGCAGTTACTCGACGGGAATGCAGTTCTTC. Protein: CASSYSTGMQFF.

The chain combines TRBV7-2 with TRBJ2-7, with 8 nucleotides matching TRBD2. Per germline, CDR1 SGHTA and CDR2 FQGNSA. V shed 6 bases and J 7 bases; nucleotides not matched to a gene: 11. CDR3 length: 14 residues. CDR3 residues: CASRAGRAGSEQYF. In DNA, the CDR3 is TGTGCCAGCAGAGCCGGGAGGGCTGGGTCAGAGCAGTACTTC.

The rearrangement links TRBV7-2 to TRBJ2-1; 7 nucleotides match TRBD1. The CDR3 contains 11 residues. Germline V CDR1 and CDR2: SGHTA, FQGNSA. V trimming: 5 bases; J trimming: 13 bases; junction bases outside the gene matches: 5. CDR3 sequence (DNA): TGTGCCAGCAGCAACCGGGACAGTCAGTTCTTC. Its translation: CASSNRDSQFF.

The rearrangement joins TRBV4-1 to TRBJ2-5, with TRBD2 identical over 12 bases. Germline CDR1 is MGHRA and CDR2 is YSYEKL. CDR3 length: 17 amino acids. The V segment lost 4 bases and the J segment 10 bases; nucleotides outside the gene matches: 16. The CDR3 DNA sequence: TGCGCCAGCAGCCCTCGGACTAGCGGGATGGGATGGGAGGACCAGTACTTC. This codes for CASSPRTSGMGWEDQYF.

The J gene is TRBJ1-1, the V gene TRBV6-5; D remains ambiguous. CDR1 and CDR2 from the germline V gene are MNHEY and SVGAGI. Trimming removed 0 bases at V and 5 bases at J, with 7 bases between. The CDR3 contains 13 residues. The DNA for the CDR3 is TGTGCCAGCAGTTACTCAGGAGGGACTGAAGCTTTCTTT. Its translation: CASSYSGGTEAFF.

This chain connects TRBV9 to TRBJ2-5, with 7 bases lining up with TRBD2. CDR1 is SGDLS, CDR2 YYNGEE, per germline. The CDR3 sequence is 16 residues long. V shed 1 base and J 5 bases; nucleotides not matched to a gene: 11. The CDR3 sequence: CASSVLAGEISETQYF. CDR3 coding DNA: TGTGCCAGCAGCGTACTGGCGGGAGAAATCTCGGAGACCCAGTACTTC. The full variable domain, completed using reference TRBV9 and TRBJ2-5, is DSGVTQTPKHLITATGQRVTLRCSPRSGDLSVYWYQQSLDQGLQFLIQYYNGEERAKGNILERFSAQQFPDLHSELNLSSLELGDSALYFCASSVLAGEISETQYFGPGTRLLVL.

This rearrangement joins TRBV19 to TRBJ2-1; tentatively, D is TRBD1 (5 bases). The germline V gene encodes CDR1 LNHDA and CDR2 SQIVND (reference sequence). Trimming pared 6 bases from V and 0 bases from J, leaving 15 bases between. This CDR3 spans 16 amino acids. The CDR3 reads CASRGALTRSYNEQFF. The CDR3 DNA reads as TGTGCCAGTAGAGGGGCACTTACTCGCTCCTACAATGAGCAGTTCTTC.